The present TCR beta chain was sequenced within a study of T-cell memory formation after mild COVID-19. Study-wide results and caveats: Some SARS-CoV-2-responding clones were already detected in memory before infection. Clones contracting across day 15 to 85 had a balanced CD4/CD8 profile; later expanding clones leaned CD4+. CM and EM subsets held most contracting CD4+ clones; EMRA held CD8+ ones. The second-wave clones peaking on day 37 were not confirmed as SARS-CoV-2-specific.

The CDR3 covers 14 residues. V was trimmed by 9 bases and J by 2 bases, leaving 13 bases between them. CDR1 LGHNA and CDR2 YSLEER come from the germline V gene. TCRdb called the 5' RACE reads again in MiXCR, with one record for every CDR3 protein. The sample holds approximately 260,000 distinct CDR3 sequences, 15% to 20% seen once. On this clonotype: What it binds is unknown.

This clonotype was obtained from a man between 18 and 35 years old who had mild COVID-19 (a few samples of this study predate the infection). Cell type and time point are not known. The sample was PBMCs or a T cell subset sorted from them (not recorded which). The rearrangement uses TRBV4-3 and TRBJ2-2; unclear D gene. The CDR3 sequence: CARPVAANTGELFF. The CDR3 DNA follows: TGCGCCAGGCCCGTGGCAGCTAACACCGGGGAGCTGTTTTTT.